This T cell receptor beta chain was identified during a study of cytomegalovirus exposure and HLA in healthy donors. Study-wide findings and caveats: Common viral pathogens seemed to be connected with several of the most significant clusters, according to a later analysis.

Germline-derived CDR1 and CDR2 are SEHNR and FQNEAQ (reference sequence). CDR3 length: 12 amino acids. With 4 bases removed from V and 8 bases from J, the gap between germline ends came to 11 bases. In regard to this clone: No antigen is known for it.

Researchers ran the PCR with 60 Vbeta and 13 Jbeta primers. The table came from immunoSEQ multiplex PCR; TCRdb's copy has only in-frame clones and leaves some out. The sample records about 100,000 clones, around 80% being singletons. The sequenced sample consisted of PBMCs. V gene TRBV7-9 combines with J gene TRBJ1-2, with D possibly matching TRBD1 (5 bases). The TCR originated in a man aged 25 to 45 in good health and CMV-seropositive. The CDR3 bases are TGTGCCAGCAGCTCCAGACAGACGGGCTACACCTTC. Protein sequence: CASSSRQTGYTF.